The clone carrying this T cell receptor beta chain was seen a few times. Its matching antigen is unknown. The data were taken from a study of cytotoxic CD8 clonotypes in ibrutinib-treated CLL. Study at large: Response samples came after a median 12 months of treatment, range 6 to 36. Findings and limits, study-wide: Clonotypes that were public were uncommon, and they contracted or stayed stable on treatment.

Clones were read by immunoSEQ multiplex PCR, and TCRdb kept only the in-frame ones, dropping some. The sample has over 200,000 clones; 70% are singletons. Between the trimmed V and J ends, which lost 3 bases and 2 bases, there was a span of 14 bases. The CDR3 totals 14 residues. Germline V gene sequence: CDR1 GTSNPN, CDR2 SVGIG (reference sequence). The sample consisted of PBMCs, taken after 12 months of ibrutinib treatment. The rearrangement links TRBV30 to TRBJ2-7; possibly TRBD1 for D (5 bases). The receptor was derived from a human donor with chronic lymphocytic leukemia. The CDR3 spells CAWSRSQVTYEQYF. The CDR3 nucleotides are TGTGCCTGGAGCAGGTCACAGGTAACCTACGAGCAGTACTTC.